The 31 T cell receptor beta chains in this list originate from one sample, sequenced in a study of CD4 T cells in relation to SARS-CoV-2 and coronaviruses (TCRdb year 2021). CD4+ T cells from unexposed donors were collected before the COVID-19 pandemic (2011-2018). The library was prepared using the immunoSEQ multiplex PCR assay. The source is immuneACCESS, and TCRdb retained only in-frame sequences with V and J called. Part of the clones is not carried over; for the studies checked, unresolved V genes explain less than half of this, and the remainder is unexplained. This sample is represented by around 70,000 clones; more than 75% of them were singletons. Roughly 1.6% of the sample is held by the ten biggest clonotypes. Sequenced: memory CD4+ T cells from PBMCs. In light of the paper, this sample's cell subset or site label describes: memory (non-naive) CD4+ T cells. The receptors were gathered from a human donor in good health.

This clone was recorded once. V is TRBV3-1 (or the pseudogene TRBV3-2) and J is TRBJ1-1, with D possibly TRBD1 on 6 matching bases. V was clipped by 4 bases and J by 11 bases, with 17 bases between them. Germline V lookup: CDR1 LGHDT, CDR2 YNNKEL (reference sequence). The CDR3 consists of 13 residues. The CDR3 nucleotides are TGTGCCAGCAGCCTAAAACAGGGAAAAGGTGCTTTCTTT. Its protein product is CASSLKQGKGAFF.

The chain couples TRBV3-1 (or the pseudogene TRBV3-2) to TRBJ1-1, with 7 positions matching TRBD1. This CDR3 has 15 amino acids. V lost 0 bases to trimming and J lost 6 bases; unmatched junction nucleotides: 7. CDR1 is LGHDT and CDR2 is YNNKEL in the germline V gene (reference sequence). CDR3 DNA: TGTGCCAGCAGCCAAGAGGAACAGGGGAGAGCTGAAGCTTTCTTT. This translates into CASSQEEQGRAEAFF.

This clone was found a few times. The chain combines TRBV27 with TRBJ2-5; 7 nucleotides agree with TRBD1. V lost 3 bases to trimming and J lost 1 base; unmatched junction nucleotides: 5. There are 15 residues in the CDR3. Germline V gene sequence: CDR1 MNHEY, CDR2 SMNVEV (reference sequence). This CDR3 reads CASSLGRGIQETQYF. The CDR3 DNA is TGTGCCAGCAGTTTGGGCAGGGGGATCCAAGAGACCCAGTACTTC.

Here the CDR3 DNA reads TGTGCCAGCAGCTTAGGTCTCGAAGAGACCCAGTACTTC. Protein: CASSLGLEETQYF. The chain couples TRBV7-8 to TRBJ2-5; D call uncertain. V lost 1 base to trimming and J lost 3 bases, with 6 bases between them. CDR1 SGHVS and CDR2 FQNEAQ come from the germline V gene. The length of the CDR3 is 13 residues.

A few counts support this clone. The chain carries TRBV28 and TRBJ2-1; D unresolved. Trimming cost V 3 bases and J 7 bases, with 16 bases left between them. Germline CDR1 reads MDHEN; CDR2 reads SYDVKM. This CDR3 spans 15 amino acids. As DNA, the CDR3 is TGTGCCAGCAGTTTTTCCGTCGGGTCGCGGAATGAGCAGTTCTTC. This translates into CASSFSVGSRNEQFF.

This clone was detected once. This chain connects TRBV28 to TRBJ1-2, with D possibly matching TRBD1 (6 bases). Per germline, CDR1 MDHEN and CDR2 SYDVKM. Trimming removed 4 bases at V and 8 bases at J, with 17 bases between. CDR3 size: 14 residues. The CDR3 bases are TGTGCCAGCAGTTCAACAGGGCTGGGGGGGGGCTACACCTTC. It specifies CASSSTGLGGGYTF.

This chain links TRBV5-1 with TRBJ1-4; tentative D call: TRBD1 (5 bases). V was clipped by 3 bases and J by 8 bases, with 11 bases between them. The CDR3 runs 13 residues. Looked up from germline, CDR1 is SGHRS and CDR2 is YFSETQ. CDR3 in DNA: TGCGCCAGCAGCTGGGGGGGTGGGGAAAAACTGTTTTTT. Translation gives CASSWGGGEKLFF. The whole variable domain, filled in from reference TRBV5-1 and TRBJ1-4, reads KAGVTQTPRYLIKTRGQQVTLSCSPISGHRSVSWYQQTPGQGLQFLFEYFSETQRNKGNFPGRFSGRQFSNSRSEMNVSTLELGDSALYLCASSWGGGEKLFFGSGTQLSVL.

The chain carries TRBV28 and TRBJ2-7; TRBD1 agrees at 9 bases. Per germline, CDR1 MDHEN and CDR2 SYDVKM. V dropped 4 bases and J dropped 3; count of bases not matched to a gene: 7. The CDR3 contains 15 residues. This CDR3 is CASSWGTGRIYEQYF. The CDR3 DNA follows: TGTGCCAGCAGTTGGGGGACAGGGAGAATCTACGAGCAGTACTTC.

The chain couples TRBV18 to TRBJ2-1; 14 bases map to TRBD2. Germline CDR1 reads KGHSH; CDR2 reads LQKENI. V gave up 3 bases and J gave up 8 bases; unmatched junction bases: 3. The CDR3 runs to 15 residues. The CDR3 sequence is CASSPGTSGGYEQFF. The CDR3 DNA follows: TGTGCCAGCTCACCTGGGACTAGCGGGGGCTATGAGCAGTTCTTC. The full variable domain, its missing parts supplied by reference TRBV18 and TRBJ2-1, is NAGVMQNPRHLVRRRGQEARLRCSPMKGHSHVYWYRQLPEEGLKFMVYLQKENIIDESGMPKERFSAEFPKEGPSILRIQQVVRGDSAAYFCASSPGTSGGYEQFFGPGTRLTVL.

The chain is built from TRBV30 and TRBJ2-6; D gene uncertain. Trimming took off 3 bases at V and 1 base at J, with 4 bases between the two ends. The CDR3 spans 13 residues. The germline V gene encodes CDR1 GTSNPN and CDR2 SVGIG (reference sequence). CDR3 sequence reads: CAWSGSGANVLTF. The DNA for the CDR3 is TGTGCCTGGAGCGGGTCTGGGGCCAACGTCCTGACTTTC.

CDR3 bases: TGTGCCAGCAGCACCCACAGGGGCACTGAAGCTTTCTTT. Amino acid sequence: CASSTHRGTEAFF. The gene calls are TRBV9 and TRBJ1-1, with 7 positions matching TRBD1. V gave up 4 bases and J gave up 4 bases; unmatched junction bases: 4. Germline V gene sequence: CDR1 SGDLS, CDR2 YYNGEE. CDR3 length: 13 amino acids.

V is TRBV10-3 and J is TRBJ1-2; the D gene is possibly TRBD1 (5 bases). Per germline, CDR1 ENHRY and CDR2 SYGVKD. The CDR3 runs 14 residues. Trimming pared 4 bases from V and 1 base from J, leaving 10 bases between. CDR3 region: CAISGDGVNYGYTF. CDR3 nucleotides: TGTGCCATCAGTGGGGACGGAGTTAACTATGGCTACACCTTC.

The chain has TRBV7-8 and TRBJ2-5; TRBD2 aligns across 14 bases. With 5 bases clipped from V and 5 bases from J, the junction kept 7 bases outside the gene matches. The CDR3 runs 16 residues. Germline V gene data show CDR1 as SGHVS and CDR2 as FQNEAQ. Written as DNA, the CDR3 is TGTGCCAGCAGCCGAGGACTAGCGGGGGGCGGGGAGACCCAGTACTTC. It is translated as CASSRGLAGGGETQYF.

The chain combines TRBV7-2 with TRBJ1-2; 8 nucleotides line up with TRBD1. The junction had 9 bases not matched to a gene; V was cut back by 0 bases and J by 6 bases. The CDR3 has 16 residues. The V gene's germline CDR1 is SGHTA and CDR2 FQGNSA. The DNA for the CDR3 is TGTGCCAGCAGCTTAGCGGGGCAGGGGGCGCGTCATGGCTACACCTTC. Residues: CASSLAGQGARHGYTF.

The sample holds one count of this clone. The CDR3 protein is CASSQDPGRDEKLFF. CDR3 sequence (DNA): TGTGCCAGCAGCCAAGATCCGGGGAGGGATGAAAAACTGTTTTTT. The rearrangement links TRBV3-1 (or the pseudogene TRBV3-2) to TRBJ1-4; D remains unclear. This CDR3 region has 15 residues. Germline assignment: CDR1 LGHDT and CDR2 YNNKEL (reference sequence). V lost 0 bases to trimming and J lost 6 bases, with 11 bases between them.

The chain has TRBV19 and TRBJ1-5; D ambiguous. This CDR3 has 16 amino acids. Looked up from germline, CDR1 is LNHDA and CDR2 is SQIVND (reference sequence). Trimming stripped 4 bases from V and 5 bases from J, with 18 bases between. Here the CDR3 reads CASSTGRPIGHQPQHF. In DNA form, the CDR3 reads TGTGCCAGTAGTACGGGCAGACCGATCGGCCATCAGCCCCAGCATTTT.

The V call is TRBV10-1, the J call TRBJ2-1, with TRBD2 matching 8 bases. There are 14 residues in the CDR3. V shed 2 bases and J 4 bases; nucleotides not matched to a gene: 1. CDR1 is WNHNN, CDR2 SYGVQD, per germline (reference sequence). DNA of the CDR3: TGCGCCAGCAGTGAGGCGGGGGGTTACAATGAGCAGTTCTTC. Translating gives CASSEAGGYNEQFF.

CDR3 sequence: CSTLAIEKLFF. CDR3 bases: TGCAGTACCTTAGCGATTGAAAAACTGTTTTTT. The chain carries TRBV20-1 and TRBJ1-4; D ambiguous. CDR3 length: 11 amino acids. Germline V gene data show CDR1 as DFQATT and CDR2 as SNEGSKA (reference sequence). The V end lost 8 bases, the J end lost 7 bases, and 11 bases lay between the germline ends.

This chain links TRBV6-5 with TRBJ1-5; D unresolved. This CDR3 spans 14 amino acids. Germline values: CDR1 MNHEY, CDR2 SVGAGI. The V end was cut by 4 bases, the J end by 6 bases, with 13 bases between. CDR3 region: CASSFGSNGQPQHF. In DNA form, the CDR3 reads TGTGCCAGCAGTTTCGGCAGTAACGGTCAGCCCCAGCATTTT.

The CDR3 DNA reads as TGTGCCACCAGTAGAATGACTAGCGGTTACAATGAGCAGTTCTTC. It translates to CATSRMTSGYNEQFF. This chain links TRBV24-1 with TRBJ2-1; TRBD2 agrees at 9 bases. The ends lost 6 bases at V and 4 bases at J; junction bases unmatched: 6. The germline V gene encodes CDR1 KGHDR and CDR2 SFDVKD. The CDR3 extends over 15 amino acids.

This clone occurred once. V gene TRBV6-5 combines with J gene TRBJ2-7; no definite D call. This CDR3 is 15 amino acids long. Germline-derived CDR1 and CDR2 are MNHEY and SVGAGI. V was cut by 8 bases and J by 3 bases, with 20 bases left in between. DNA for the CDR3: TGTGCCAGCTCAGTTACCAGCATGGCCGACTACGAGCAGTACTTC. As protein: CASSVTSMADYEQYF.

This clone was seen only a few times. The chain uses TRBV5-1 and TRBJ2-2; D gene uncertain. This CDR3 region has 15 residues. The V and J ends lost 2 bases and 8 bases respectively, with 16 bases between them. Germline V lookup: CDR1 SGHRS, CDR2 YFSETQ. In DNA form, the CDR3 reads TGCGCCAGCAGCTTTAGGCAGGACGGTTTGGGGGAGCTGTTTTTT. This gives the protein CASSFRQDGLGELFF.

V is TRBV7-2 and J is TRBJ2-7; TRBD2 matches 10 bases. Trimming took 9 bases from V and 0 from J; bases not matched to a gene: 14. Germline CDR1 reads SGHTA; CDR2 reads FQGNSA. The CDR3 runs 17 residues. CDR3 residues: CASGSGLAGESSYEQYF. CDR3 DNA: TGTGCCAGTGGCTCTGGGCTAGCGGGGGAAAGCTCCTACGAGCAGTACTTC. Full variable domain (remainder filled in from reference TRBV7-2 and TRBJ2-7): GAGVSQSPSNKVTEKGKDVELRCDPISGHTALYWYRQSLGQGLEFLIYFQGNSAPDKSGLPSDRFSAERTGGSVSTLTIQRTQQEDSAVYLCASGSGLAGESSYEQYFGPGTRLTVT.

V gene TRBV7-9 combines with J gene TRBJ1-2, with a weak D call TRBD1 (6 bases). CDR3 size: 14 residues. In germline, CDR1 is SEHNR, CDR2 FQNEAQ (reference sequence). The V end lost 7 bases, the J end lost 5 bases, and 17 bases lay between the germline ends. The CDR3 loop reads CASTSWGRGYGYTF. CDR3 sequence (DNA): TGTGCCAGCACTAGCTGGGGCAGGGGATATGGCTACACCTTC.

V gene TRBV2 combines with J gene TRBJ2-5, with TRBD1 identical over 8 bases. The V and J ends lost 7 bases and 2 bases, in that order; junction bases with no gene match: 6. The CDR3 runs 14 residues. Germline loops: CDR1 SNHLY, CDR2 FYNNEI. CDR3 DNA: TGTGCCAGCAATCCCGGACAGGGACAAGAGACCCAGTACTTC. Its protein product is CASNPGQGQETQYF.

The chain combines TRBV18 with TRBJ2-5; D possibly corresponds to TRBD1 (6 bases). The germline V gene encodes CDR1 KGHSH and CDR2 LQKENI. The CDR3 contains 14 residues. Trimming removed 2 bases at V and 4 bases at J, with 11 bases between. CDR3 loop: CASSPVGQRETQYF. The DNA for the CDR3 is TGTGCCAGCTCACCAGTAGGACAGCGAGAGACCCAGTACTTC.

The V call is TRBV27, the J call TRBJ2-1; maybe TRBD1 (6 bases). Germline lookup yields CDR1 MNHEY and CDR2 SMNVEV (reference sequence). The CDR3 is 14 amino acids. Trimming removed 5 bases from V and 4 bases from J, with 12 bases in between. The CDR3: CASSTRTGYNEQFF. CDR3 coding DNA: TGTGCCAGCAGTACTCGTACAGGGTACAATGAGCAGTTCTTC.

The chain has TRBV11-2 and TRBJ2-1; D is uncertain. Trimming stripped 5 bases from V and 7 bases from J, with 9 bases between. There are 12 residues in the CDR3. Germline CDR1 and CDR2: SGHAT and FQNNGV. CDR3 amino acids: CASSINRNEQFF. Here the CDR3 DNA reads TGTGCCAGCAGCATCAATCGGAATGAGCAGTTCTTC.

This chain uses TRBV9 with TRBJ2-3; TRBD1 matches at 8 bases. From germline, CDR1 is SGDLS and CDR2 YYNGEE. The CDR3 is 14 residues long. V lost 4 bases and J lost 0; bases outside the gene matches: 1. DNA of the CDR3: TGTGCCAGCAGCAGGACAGGGAGCACAGATACGCAGTATTTT. It encodes CASSRTGSTDTQYF.

This chain joins TRBV7-6 and TRBJ2-5; no definite D call. The germline gives CDR1 SGHVS, CDR2 FNYEAQ. Between the trimmed V and J ends, which lost 3 bases and 2 bases, there was a span of 1 base. The CDR3 loop spans 11 amino acids. In nucleotides, the CDR3 is TGTGCCAGCAGCTTTCAAGAGACCCAGTACTTC. Translating gives CASSFQETQYF.

The rearrangement joins TRBV5-8 to TRBJ2-3; D remains ambiguous. V was cut by 5 bases and J by 7 bases, with 20 bases left in between. Germline CDR1 SGHTS, CDR2 YDEGEE. CDR3 length: 15 residues. The CDR3 reads CASSPKLTAAYTQYF. CDR3 in DNA: TGTGCCAGCAGTCCAAAGTTGACGGCGGCATATACGCAGTATTTT.